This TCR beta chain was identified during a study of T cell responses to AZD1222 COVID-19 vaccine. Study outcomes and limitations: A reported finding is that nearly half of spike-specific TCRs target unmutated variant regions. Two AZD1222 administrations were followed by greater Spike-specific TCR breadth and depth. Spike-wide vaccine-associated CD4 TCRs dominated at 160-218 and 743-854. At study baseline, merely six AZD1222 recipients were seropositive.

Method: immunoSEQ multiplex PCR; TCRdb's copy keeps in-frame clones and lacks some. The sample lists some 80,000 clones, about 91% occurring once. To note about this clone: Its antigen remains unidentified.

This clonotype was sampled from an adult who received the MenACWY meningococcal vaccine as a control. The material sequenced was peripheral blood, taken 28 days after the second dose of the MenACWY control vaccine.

The DNA for the CDR3 is TGTGCCAGCAGGAGTGGGGGCAGGGGGCAAGAGACCCAGTACTTC. This sequence encodes CASRSGGRGQETQYF. V and J are TRBV7-2 and TRBJ2-5; 7 positions agree with TRBD1. After removal of 6 bases from V and 2 bases from J, the junction contained 9 bases not matched to a gene. Germline lookup yields CDR1 SGHTA and CDR2 FQGNSA. The CDR3 is made up of 15 amino acids.